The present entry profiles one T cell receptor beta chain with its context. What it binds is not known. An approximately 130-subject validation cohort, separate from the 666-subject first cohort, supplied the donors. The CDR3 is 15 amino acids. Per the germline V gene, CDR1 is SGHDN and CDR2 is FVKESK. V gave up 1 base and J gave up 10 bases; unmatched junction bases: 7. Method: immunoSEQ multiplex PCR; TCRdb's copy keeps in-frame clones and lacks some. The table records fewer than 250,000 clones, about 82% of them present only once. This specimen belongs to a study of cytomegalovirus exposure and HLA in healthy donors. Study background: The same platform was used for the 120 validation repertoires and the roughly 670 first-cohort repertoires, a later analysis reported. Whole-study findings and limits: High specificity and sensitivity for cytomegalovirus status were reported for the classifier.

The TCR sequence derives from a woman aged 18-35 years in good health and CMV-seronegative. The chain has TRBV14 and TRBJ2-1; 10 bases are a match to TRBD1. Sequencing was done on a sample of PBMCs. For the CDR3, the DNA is TGTGCCAGCAGCCAAGTTTCGTCGGACAGGGGGGAGCAGTTCTTC. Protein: CASSQVSSDRGEQFF. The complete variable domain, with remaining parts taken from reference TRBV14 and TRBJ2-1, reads EAGVTQFPSHSVIEKGQTVTLRCDPISGHDNLYWYRRVMGKEIKFLLHFVKESKQDESGMPNNRFLAERTGGTYSTLKVQPAELEDSGVYFCASSQVSSDRGEQFFGPGTRLTVL.